This T cell receptor (beta chain) was profiled in a study of human T cells and chemical hapten exposure. Study in general: Per-sample TCR yield variability stemmed mainly from small pooled library volume differences.

Worth noting for this clonotype: Its target is unknown.

The ends lost 6 bases at V and 8 bases at J; junction bases unmatched: 7. The CDR3 covers 14 residues. Broader study findings: Expanded TCR sets contained significantly more large CDR3 similarity clusters than controls.

The time point denotes: pre-sensitization, week 0. Treatment in this sample: therapeutic diphenylcyclopropenone sensitization with weekly scalp DPC. TCRdb reprocessed the RACE reads with MiXCR, giving one entry per CDR3 protein. The sample holds more than 250,000 distinct CDR3 sequences, approximately 8.4% seen once. The sequencing used whole blood, collected in connection with sensitization to the hapten diphenylcyclopropenone (DPC). The chain uses TRBV12-3 or TRBV12-4 and TRBJ1-6; 7 nucleotides match TRBD1. The origin of this receptor is a woman aged 40 to 49 with alopecia areata. Some clones in this sample may be carry-over from other donors' samples. The CDR3 sequence: CASSPTGVYSPLHF. CDR3 coding DNA: TGTGCCAGCAGCCCCACAGGGGTCTATTCACCCCTCCACTTT.